Below, one T cell receptor beta chain is given with its context. Its antigen remains unidentified. PCR was performed a second time for about 7 to 11 cycles using a sample-barcoded 5' primer and a J-beta primer mix. TCRdb re-derived calls from the 5' RACE reads in MiXCR, one entry per CDR3 protein. The table records about 290,000 distinct CDR3 sequences, 25% to 30% of them present only once. The entry originates in a study of blood T cells in healthy people across ages. Trimming pared 4 bases from V and 7 bases from J, leaving 16 bases between. The CDR3 length is 13 residues. Germline lookup yields CDR1 SQVTM and CDR2 ANQGSEA. The study's findings and limits: Strong correlation existed between TCR beta diversity and naive T cell percentage. Naive and antigen-experienced cells were not separated, limiting conclusive comparison.

The sample providers were healthy Caucasian people from Russia, aged roughly 6 to 90. This TCR derives from a woman in her 70s in good health. The chain employs TRBV29-1 and TRBJ1-1, with D possibly TRBD1 on 5 matching bases. Input material: blood. CDR3 sequence reads: CSVAGRGSGEAFF. Here the CDR3 DNA reads TGCAGCGTTGCGGGGCGGGGGAGTGGTGAAGCTTTCTTT.